This TCR beta chain was captured in a study of T cells of healthy individuals. The CDR3 sequence is 14 residues long. V trimming: 8 bases; J trimming: 2 bases; junction bases outside the gene matches: 6. Via MiXCR, TCRdb re-called the 5' RACE reads, giving one row per CDR3 protein. This sample has about 53,000 distinct CDR3 sequences, with roughly 14% found just once. This receptor was taken from a human donor in good health. The V call is TRBV12-3 or TRBV12-4, the J call TRBJ2-7; 10 nucleotides line up with TRBD1. The CDR3 DNA reads TGTGCCAGCCAACGGACAGGGGGGACCTACGAGCAGTACTTC. Amino acid sequence: CASQRTGGTYEQYF.